This T cell receptor (beta chain) was retrieved from a study of CXCR3-negative and CXCR3-positive naive CD8 T cells (dated by TCRdb to the late 2010s). With regard to the full study: In total, roughly 140 million TRB reads were obtained, which works out to roughly 1.5 +/- 0.3 million reads per library. Data from roughly twelve donors, pooled across two independent experiments, went into the diversity and physicochemical repertoire analyses. TRBV-TRBJ cluster analysis included naive subsets from about 5 donors and memory cells from 3 donors. The research as a whole found: TRB CDR3s from CXCR3-positive naive cells showed higher hydrophobicity (lower Kidera factor 4), lower energy, and higher strength and volume indices than CXCR3-negative naive cells. Within the same donor, TRBV-TRBJ usage looked similar between naive CXCR3-negative and CXCR3-positive cells, but memory cells had distinct patterns. Both naive subsets had comparably high repertoire diversity, while memory CD8+ T cells had much lower repertoire diversity. Because CXCR3 expression was partially decreased after cryopreservation, freshly isolated PBMCs were used for most assays. Because surface CD5, which is linked to self-reactivity in mice, was comparable between the naive subsets, TCR interaction strength was also inferred from the physicochemical properties of TRB CDR3s.

In regard to this clonotype: Its target antigen remains unknown.

Each CD8+ T cell subset was flow-sorted in triplicate, with 300,000 or so cells per subset placed directly into RLT lysis buffer. To exclude memory contaminants, naive CD8+ T cells were stringently defined as CD45RO-CCR7+CD27+CD95-. Using standard density gradient centrifugation, peripheral blood mononuclear cells were isolated from buffy coats. A FACSAria III was used to flow-sort naive CD8+ T cells into CXCR3-negative and CXCR3-positive populations. Total RNA was extracted from sorted cells with an RNeasy Mini Kit. The instrument was a NextSeq 550. The Human TCR Profiling Kit (MiLaboratory) was used to prepare UMI-labeled 5' RACE TRB cDNA libraries. cDNA synthesis used the entire amount of extracted RNA, and PCR amplification then used the entire amount of cDNA produced. Libraries were prepared in parallel with an identical number of PCR cycles. Processing in the source paper ran as follows. With a requirement of at least two reads per UMI, MIGEC and MiXCR extracted about 50,000 +/- 10,000 unique UMI-labeled TRB cDNA molecules per library. Each library averaged around 40,000 +/- 10,000 functional in-frame TRB CDR3 nucleotide clonotypes without stop codons. Diversity metrics, including normalized Shannon-Wiener and Chao1, were computed in VDJtools after downsampling to 5000 UMI-labeled TRB molecules per sample. For the central five CDR3 residues, VDJtools calculated physicochemical properties weighted by clonotype size, namely interaction energy, strength, volume and Kidera factor 4. TCRdb reprocessed the reads, so every CDR3 protein sequence counts as one entry and DNA is not shown. It is TCRdb's table, rather than the study itself, that gives the V and J calls and clone size. The sample's records list over 95,000 distinct CDR3 sequences. The top ten hold around 0.38% of the sample.

Looking up the germline V gene yields CDR1 MDHEN and CDR2 SYDVKM. The CDR3 spans 15 residues, from the cysteine through the phenylalanine. A DNA sequence was not provided. The clonotype comes from a human donor in good health. Some clones in this sample may be carry-over from other donors' samples. Recombination linked TRBV28 to TRBJ2-1. The sequenced sample consisted of naive CXCR3+ CD8+ T cells from blood. The sample's cell subset or site label, in plain terms: CD45RO-CCR7+CD27+CD95- naive CD8+ T cells expressing CXCR3 (TNR3+). For the CDR3, the sequence is CASSLIGTTYNEQFF.